The rows below give T cell receptor beta chains drawn from one sample of a study of blood T cell repertoires in COVID-19. Profiling relied on immunoSEQ multiplex PCR, and the TCRdb table lists in-frame clones only, not all of them. The table has about 270,000 clones, roughly 84% seen once. Material for sequencing was peripheral blood. The receptors shown here come from a woman in her late teens or twenties with acute or convalescent COVID-19. CDR3s include the opening cysteine and the closing phenylalanine or tryptophan. The D gene is left open where the match is weak. Where a row states a size, it is once, few, many or the class of an expanded clone; other rows omit it.

j_gene	abundance	d_gene	v_gene	CDR3nt	CDR3aa
TRBJ1-5	.	.	TRBV30	TGTGCCTGGAGTGTAGGGGTTGCTCAGCCCCAGCATTTT	CAWSVGVAQPQHF
TRBJ2-3	.	.	TRBV7-2	TGTGCCAGCACCCGCGGCCCTAGCACAGATACGCAGTATTTT	CASTRGPSTDTQYF
TRBJ2-3	.	TRBD1	TRBV10-3	TGTGCCATCAGTGAGTCGACCCGGCAGGGGGCGATTGGGGGCACAGATACGCAGTATTTT	CAISESTRQGAIGGTDTQYF
TRBJ1-4	.	TRBD1	TRBV5-1	TGCGCCAGCAGCCCACGGGACAGATATGAAAAACTGTTTTTT	CASSPRDRYEKLFF
TRBJ2-1	.	.	TRBV29-1	TGCAGCGTTGAAGACTCGGTGAGCTCCTACAATGAGCAGTTCTTC	CSVEDSVSSYNEQFF
TRBJ2-7	.	TRBD2	TRBV18	TGTGCCAGCTCACCGCAGCGGGAGTCCTCCTACGAGCAGTACTTC	CASSPQRESSYEQYF
TRBJ1-2	few	.	TRBV27	TGTGCCAGCAGTTCAGACAGGAGAGGGAAATATGGCTACACCTTC	CASSSDRRGKYGYTF
TRBJ1-5	.	TRBD1	TRBV19	TGTGCCAGTAGTCCGGACAGGGAGGACAATCAGCCCCAGCATTTT	CASSPDREDNQPQHF
TRBJ2-3	.	TRBD2	TRBV3-1/TRBV3-2	TGTGCCAGCAGTTTTAGCGGGAGTCGGACAGATACGCAGTATTTT	CASSFSGSRTDTQYF
TRBJ1-5	few	TRBD1	TRBV19	TGTGCCAGTAGTTACGGGACAGCCGATAATCAGCCCCAGCATTTT	CASSYGTADNQPQHF
TRBJ2-7	.	.	TRBV6-5	TGTGCCAGCAGTTACTCAACGGGGGTGGCCTACGAGCAGTACTTC	CASSYSTGVAYEQYF
TRBJ1-1	.	TRBD1	TRBV6-5	TGTGCCACGGGACAGGGGGCGAACACTGAAGCTTTCTTT	CATGQGANTEAFF
TRBJ1-1	.	TRBD1	TRBV6-6	TGTGCCAGCAGCCGGACAGGTGAAGCTTTCTTT	CASSRTGEAFF
TRBJ2-1	.	.	TRBV7-9	TGTGCCAGCTTAGGGAGTATCGGCGACAATGAGCAGTTCTTC	CASLGSIGDNEQFF
TRBJ1-4	few	.	TRBV6-1	TGTGCCAGCAGTGAAGTTAATCCCCCGGGGGATGAAAAACTGTTTTTT	CASSEVNPPGDEKLFF
TRBJ2-7	.	.	TRBV6-2/TRBV6-3	TGTGCCAGCAGTTACTCCTCCGTAGCCTACGAGCAGTACTTC	CASSYSSVAYEQYF
TRBJ1-4	.	.	TRBV4-3	TGCGCCAGCAGCCAAGGGCCAGGGGTAAGCGAAAAACTGTTTTTT	CASSQGPGVSEKLFF
TRBJ2-7	.	.	TRBV27	TGTGCCACGGGTCTCGGGGGGCTCGAGCAGTACTTC	CATGLGGLEQYF
TRBJ2-5	.	TRBD2	TRBV28	TGTGCCAGCAGTTTTACTAGCGGGCCTTACCAAGAGACCCAGTACTTC	CASSFTSGPYQETQYF
TRBJ1-5	once	TRBD1	TRBV10-3	TGTGCCATCAGTGAGTCTGGGCAGGGGGGCAATCAGCCCCAGCATTTT	CAISESGQGGNQPQHF
TRBJ1-1	.	TRBD1	TRBV12-3/TRBV12-4	TGTGCCAGCTCCCGAGAGGGACAGGTGACGGCTTTCTTT	CASSREGQVTAFF
TRBJ2-1	.	TRBD2	TRBV5-1	TGCGCCAGCAGCCCAAGACTAGCGGGGCCCAATGAGCAGTTCTTC	CASSPRLAGPNEQFF
TRBJ1-1	once	.	TRBV5-1	TGCGCCAGCAGCCGATACAGGGAGGGGAAAGCTGAAGCTTTCTTT	CASSRYREGKAEAFF
TRBJ2-5	.	.	TRBV6-2/TRBV6-3	TGTGCCAGCAGTTACTCGAAAAGGCTCCCAGCCGATAGCGGAGAGACCCAGTACTTC	CASSYSKRLPADSGETQYF
TRBJ1-2	.	TRBD1	TRBV7-2	TGTGCCAGCAGCTTAGTACGGACAGGGGTGTCGTTCGGCTACACCTTC	CASSLVRTGVSFGYTF
TRBJ2-1	.	TRBD1	TRBV10-2	TGCGCCAGCAGGGGACAGGGGGTCGGTGAGCAGTTCTTC	CASRGQGVGEQFF
TRBJ1-6	once	.	TRBV7-9	TGTGCCAGCAGCTTAAGCGGGGCGGGCTATAATTCACCCCTCCACTTT	CASSLSGAGYNSPLHF
TRBJ1-3	.	.	TRBV19	TGTGCCAGTAGTATCTTTGTTCCTCGATCGGGCTCTGGAAACACCATATATTTT	CASSIFVPRSGSGNTIYF
TRBJ1-1	.	.	TRBV28	TGTGCCAGCAGTTCCTCGTCCCTACGGGGCACTGAAGCTTTCTTT	CASSSSSLRGTEAFF
TRBJ2-2	.	TRBD2	TRBV7-7	TGTGCTAGCAGCTTAGGGCTAGCGGGTAACACCGGGGAGCTGTTTTTT	CASSLGLAGNTGELFF
TRBJ1-5	few	.	TRBV6-6	TGTGCCAGCAGCCTGCTTGGGCAGTTCCAGCCCCAGCATTTT	CASSLLGQFQPQHF
TRBJ1-6	few	TRBD1	TRBV25-1	TGTGCCACCGGGACAGGGAATGTTGGTTCACCCCTCCACTTT	CATGTGNVGSPLHF
TRBJ1-1	.	.	TRBV19	TGTGCCAGTAGTATAGAGGGGCTGATGGCTGAAGCTTTCTTT	CASSIEGLMAEAFF
TRBJ1-2	.	TRBD1	TRBV7-2	TGTGCCAGCAGCCCAGAACCCCGGACAGGTTCTAACTATGGCTACACCTTC	CASSPEPRTGSNYGYTF
TRBJ2-1	.	TRBD2	TRBV5-4	TGTGCCAGCAGCTCCGGACTAGCGGGAGCCAGCTACAATGAGCAGTTCTTC	CASSSGLAGASYNEQFF
TRBJ1-3	.	.	TRBV6-5	TGTGCCAGCAGTTACGCCCCTAGTCCCGGAAACACCATATATTTT	CASSYAPSPGNTIYF
TRBJ2-3	.	TRBD2	TRBV5-1	TGCGCCAGCAGCCCTAAGGCGGGACTAGCGGGAGCGAGAGATACGCAGTATTTT	CASSPKAGLAGARDTQYF
TRBJ2-1	.	TRBD2	TRBV6-4	TGTGCCAGCAGTGTGAGCACTAGCGGGAGCGATGAGCAGTTCTTC	CASSVSTSGSDEQFF
TRBJ1-3	once	TRBD1	TRBV19	TGTGCCAGTGCGGGACAGGGGTATGGAAACACCATATATTTT	CASAGQGYGNTIYF
TRBJ2-4	.	TRBD1	TRBV4-2	TGTGCCAGCAGCCAAGAGGGACAGGGGTTCGACATTCAGTACTTC	CASSQEGQGFDIQYF
TRBJ2-1	.	.	TRBV30	TGTGCCAACCGGGACTGGTACGATGAGCAGTTCTTC	CANRDWYDEQFF
TRBJ1-1	.	TRBD1	TRBV5-6	TGTGCCAGCAGCTTGGCGAATACAGGGGGCACTGAAGCTTTCTTT	CASSLANTGGTEAFF
TRBJ2-7	.	.	TRBV11-3	TGTGCCAGCAGTCACACAGGCTCTGCGCAGTACTTC	CASSHTGSAQYF
TRBJ1-3	.	TRBD1	TRBV10-2	TGCGCCAGCAGGGAGACAGGGTCTGGAAACACCATATATTTT	CASRETGSGNTIYF
TRBJ2-3	.	TRBD2	TRBV2	TGTGCCAGCTCCGAAGAAGCGGGATTTTCAGATACGCAGTATTTT	CASSEEAGFSDTQYF
TRBJ1-3	.	.	TRBV7-2	TGTGCCAGCAGCTTATTCCAGTCTGGAAACACCATATATTTT	CASSLFQSGNTIYF
TRBJ1-5	.	.	TRBV28	TGTGCCAGCAGTTTTTCCTTGGCAGGGCGCAATCAGCCCCAGCATTTT	CASSFSLAGRNQPQHF
TRBJ1-6	.	.	TRBV7-2	TGTGCCAGCAGCTTAGTGAGCTCCTATAATTCACCCCTCCACTTT	CASSLVSSYNSPLHF
TRBJ1-1	.	TRBD1	TRBV2	TGTGCCAGCAGAGTGGGACAGCCGACTAGCACTGAAGCTTTCTTT	CASRVGQPTSTEAFF
TRBJ2-1	.	.	TRBV2	TGTGCCAGCAGTGAATCCGGAGGCCTGACTGAGCAGTTCTTC	CASSESGGLTEQFF
TRBJ2-5	.	TRBD1	TRBV30	TGTGCCTGGAGTGTACACGGACAGGGGGATTGGTACCAAGAGACCCAGTACTTC	CAWSVHGQGDWYQETQYF
TRBJ1-5	.	.	TRBV7-2	TGTGCCAGCAGTCGTCAACAGGGCGGCCAGCCCCAGCATTTT	CASSRQQGGQPQHF
TRBJ1-5	once	TRBD1	TRBV19	TGTGCCAGTAGTTCGCATCAGGGGGTTGGCAATCAGCCCCAGCATTTT	CASSSHQGVGNQPQHF
TRBJ2-1	.	TRBD2	TRBV5-5	TGTGCCAGCAGCTGGGGACTAGCGGGAGAGAGGGTGCAGTTCTTC	CASSWGLAGERVQFF